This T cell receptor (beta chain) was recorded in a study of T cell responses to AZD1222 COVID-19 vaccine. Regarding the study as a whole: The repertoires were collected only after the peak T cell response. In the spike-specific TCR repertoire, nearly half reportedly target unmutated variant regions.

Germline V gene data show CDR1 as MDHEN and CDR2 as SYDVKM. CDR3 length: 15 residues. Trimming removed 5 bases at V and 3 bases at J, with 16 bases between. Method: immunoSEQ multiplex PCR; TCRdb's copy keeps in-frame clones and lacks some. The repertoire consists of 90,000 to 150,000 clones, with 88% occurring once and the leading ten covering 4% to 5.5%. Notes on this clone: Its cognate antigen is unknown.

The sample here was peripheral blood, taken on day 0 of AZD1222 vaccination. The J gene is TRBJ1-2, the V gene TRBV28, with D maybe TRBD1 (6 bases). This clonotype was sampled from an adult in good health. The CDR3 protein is CASSPGQIDDYGYTF. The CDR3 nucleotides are TGTGCCAGCAGTCCTGGACAGATTGATGACTATGGCTACACCTTC.